Shown below are 12 T cell receptor beta chains from a single sample sequenced in a study of OX40 agonist ivuxolimab in advanced cancers. Receptors were amplified or captured by the immunoSEQ multiplex PCR assay. As stored in TCRdb, this immuneACCESS dataset retains in-frame rearrangements with V and J assigned. A fraction of the clones does not appear; measured against another copy, unresolved V genes explain less than half of the discrepancy, and the remainder lacks a known reason. This sample is represented by fewer than 60,000 clones; 91% of them were singletons. The ten largest clones represent around 12% of the sample. Sequencing was performed on CD4+ or CD8+ T cells sorted from blood, taken in a trial of the OX40 agonist ivuxolimab. These receptors were collected from an adult with an advanced solid tumor such as melanoma, head and neck, liver or kidney cancer.

This chain uses TRBV18 with TRBJ2-1, with TRBD2 matching over 8 bases. The CDR3 loop spans 16 amino acids. From germline, CDR1 is KGHSH and CDR2 LQKENI. V was clipped by 2 bases and J by 6 bases; unmatched bases: 9. Here the CDR3 reads CASSPVASGGGNEQFF. The DNA of the CDR3 is TGTGCCAGCTCACCAGTAGCAAGCGGGGGTGGCAATGAGCAGTTCTTC. The variable domain in full, completed from reference TRBV18 and TRBJ2-1, reads NAGVMQNPRHLVRRRGQEARLRCSPMKGHSHVYWYRQLPEEGLKFMVYLQKENIIDESGMPKERFSAEFPKEGPSILRIQQVVRGDSAAYFCASSPVASGGGNEQFFGPGTRLTVL.

The CDR3 DNA reads as TGTGCCAGCAGTCCGCGAGGGTGGGCGAACACCGGGGAGCTGTTTTTT. Protein: CASSPRGWANTGELFF. The chain combines TRBV27 with TRBJ2-2, with D perhaps TRBD2 (5 bases). The V gene's germline CDR1 is MNHEY and CDR2 SMNVEV (reference sequence). CDR3 size: 16 residues. V was pared by 5 bases and J by 0 bases, with 13 bases between.

This clone appeared a single time. The chain couples TRBV29-1 to TRBJ2-3; D is undetermined. Between the trimmed V and J ends, which lost 6 bases and 7 bases, there was a span of 11 bases. The V gene's germline CDR1 is SQVTM and CDR2 ANQGSEA. This CDR3 is built from 11 residues. The CDR3 bases are TGCAGCGTAACGACCTCCAATACGCAGTATTTT. Translation gives CSVTTSNTQYF.

The rearrangement links TRBV4-2 to TRBJ2-7; the match to TRBD1 covers 12 bases. The CDR3 totals 15 residues. Germline V gives CDR1 LGHNA, CDR2 YNFKEQ. Unmatched junction bases numbered 9, after V lost 5 bases and J lost 7 bases. CDR3 in DNA: TGTGCCAGCAGCTCCCGGGACAGGGGGCTTGGGGAGCAGTACTTC. Its protein product is CASSSRDRGLGEQYF.

The chain recombines TRBV6-1 with TRBJ1-2, with 11 bases fitting TRBD1. CDR1 and CDR2 from the germline V gene are MNHNS and SASEGT. This CDR3 comprises 15 residues. Trimming took 6 bases from V and 6 from J; bases not matched to a gene: 9. The CDR3: CASRQLPGQGDGYTF. CDR3 nucleotides: TGTGCCAGCAGACAACTACCGGGACAGGGGGATGGCTACACCTTC.

Concerning this clone itself: An end of the junction differs from the germline gene, which may be a read error. The genes are TRBV5-4 and TRBJ2-5, with D maybe TRBD2 (6 bases). The CDR3 loop spans 13 amino acids. Germline loops: CDR1 SGHNT, CDR2 YYREEE (reference sequence). The CDR3 nucleotides are TGTGCCAGCAACTTGGCTAGCGAAGAGACCCAGTACTTC. Protein sequence: CASNLASEETQYF.

The V and J genes are TRBV7-9 and TRBJ2-2; 9 nucleotides align to TRBD2. In germline, CDR1 is SEHNR, CDR2 FQNEAQ (reference sequence). J lost 2 bases, V lost 5 bases, and 9 bases had no gene match. The CDR3 covers 17 residues. The CDR3 coding sequence is TGTGCCAGCAGCCCTAGGACTAGCGTGCTAAACACCGGGGAGCTGTTTTTT. Translating gives CASSPRTSVLNTGELFF.

The rearrangement links TRBV9 to TRBJ2-1, with a tentative D call TRBD2 (6 bases). Trimming left V 0 bases short and J 10 bases short, with 14 bases between. The CDR3 has 14 amino acids. In germline, CDR1 is SGDLS, CDR2 YYNGEE. The CDR3 sequence is CASSVEVSGEEQFF. In nucleotides, the CDR3 is TGTGCCAGCAGCGTAGAGGTTAGCGGAGAAGAGCAGTTCTTC.

The chain carries TRBV18 and TRBJ2-2, with TRBD2 matching 11 bases. CDR1 is KGHSH, CDR2 LQKENI, per germline. V trimming: 0 bases; J trimming: 4 bases; junction bases outside the gene matches: 4. The CDR3 contains 17 residues. CDR3: CASSPPLAGGRTGELFF. In DNA form, the CDR3 reads TGTGCCAGCTCACCACCCCTAGCGGGAGGCCGCACCGGGGAGCTGTTTTTT.

This clone was recorded once. The J gene is TRBJ2-3, the V gene TRBV7-9; 8 bases line up with TRBD1. Trimming at V came to 3 bases and at J to 5 bases, leaving 4 bases not matched to a gene. CDR1 SEHNR and CDR2 FQNEAQ come from the germline V gene (reference sequence). There are 14 residues in the CDR3. DNA of the CDR3: TGTGCCAGCAGCTTGACAGGGGATGTAGATACGCAGTATTTT. Its translation: CASSLTGDVDTQYF.

The chain employs TRBV7-2 and TRBJ2-5, with D possibly being TRBD1 (5 bases). CDR3 length: 15 amino acids. V lost 5 bases, J lost 0 bases, and 13 bases lay in between. The V gene's germline CDR1 is SGHTA and CDR2 FQGNSA. Here the CDR3 DNA reads TGTGCCAGCAGCCCTAAGGGGTGGTACCAAGAGACCCAGTACTTC. It is translated as CASSPKGWYQETQYF.

This chain links TRBV9 with TRBJ2-1; TRBD2 is a possible D gene (6 bases). CDR3 size: 14 residues. V was shortened by 6 bases and J by 3 bases, with 13 bases between the two germline ends. The germline gives CDR1 SGDLS, CDR2 YYNGEE. DNA of the CDR3: TGTGCCAGCAACTTAGCGGCGGACTACAATGAGCAGTTCTTC. It is translated as CASNLAADYNEQFF. The variable domain in full, with the rest retrieved from reference TRBV9 and TRBJ2-1, is DSGVTQTPKHLITATGQRVTLRCSPRSGDLSVYWYQQSLDQGLQFLIQYYNGEERAKGNILERFSAQQFPDLHSELNLSSLELGDSALYFCASNLAADYNEQFFGPGTRLTVL.